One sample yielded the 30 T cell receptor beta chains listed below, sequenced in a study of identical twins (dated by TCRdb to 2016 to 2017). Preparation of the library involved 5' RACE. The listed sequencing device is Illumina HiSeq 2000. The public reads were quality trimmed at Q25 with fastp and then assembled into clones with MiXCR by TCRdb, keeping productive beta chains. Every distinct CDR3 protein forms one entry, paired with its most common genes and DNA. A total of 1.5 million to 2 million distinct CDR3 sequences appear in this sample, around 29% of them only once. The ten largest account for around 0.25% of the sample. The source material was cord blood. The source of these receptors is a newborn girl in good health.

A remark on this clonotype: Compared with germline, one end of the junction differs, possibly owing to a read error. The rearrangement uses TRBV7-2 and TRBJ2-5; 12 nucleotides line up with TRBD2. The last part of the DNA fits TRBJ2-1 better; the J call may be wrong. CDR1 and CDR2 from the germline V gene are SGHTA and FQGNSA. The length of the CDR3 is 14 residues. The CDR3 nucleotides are TGTGCCAGCAGCCTAGCGGGAGGGCCAGAGACCCAGTTCTTC. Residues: CASSLAGGPETQFF.

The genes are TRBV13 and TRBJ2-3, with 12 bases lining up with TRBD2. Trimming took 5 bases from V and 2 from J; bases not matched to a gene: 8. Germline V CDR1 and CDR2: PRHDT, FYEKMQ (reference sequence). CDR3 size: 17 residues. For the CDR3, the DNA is TGTGCCAGCAGCGTTTTCCTAGCGGGGGGGCCCACAGATACGCAGTATTTT. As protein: CASSVFLAGGPTDTQYF.

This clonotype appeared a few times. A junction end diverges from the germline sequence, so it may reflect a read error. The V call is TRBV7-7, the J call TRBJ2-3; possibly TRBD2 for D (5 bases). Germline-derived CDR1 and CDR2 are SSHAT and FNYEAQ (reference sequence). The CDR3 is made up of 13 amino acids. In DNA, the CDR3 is TGTGCTAGCACCCCTGGGAAGCGGATTGAAATGTATTTT. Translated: CASTPGKRIEMYF.

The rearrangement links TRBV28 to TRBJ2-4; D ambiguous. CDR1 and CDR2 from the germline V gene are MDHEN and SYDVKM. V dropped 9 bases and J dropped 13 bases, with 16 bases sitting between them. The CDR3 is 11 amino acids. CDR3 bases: TGTGCCAGTGCCCTGGTGGGCGCGCAGTACTTC. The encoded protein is CASALVGAQYF.

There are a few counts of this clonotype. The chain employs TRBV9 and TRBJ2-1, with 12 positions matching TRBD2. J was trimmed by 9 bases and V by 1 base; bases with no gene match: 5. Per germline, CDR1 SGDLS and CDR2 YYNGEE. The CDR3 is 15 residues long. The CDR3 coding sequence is TGTGCCAGCAGCGTACTAGCGGGGGGGCCTGGTGAGCAGTTCTTC. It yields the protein CASSVLAGGPGEQFF.

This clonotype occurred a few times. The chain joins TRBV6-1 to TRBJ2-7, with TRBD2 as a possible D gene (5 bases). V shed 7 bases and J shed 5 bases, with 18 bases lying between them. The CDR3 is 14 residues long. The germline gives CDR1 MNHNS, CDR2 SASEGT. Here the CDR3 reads CASTYQGRSHEQYF. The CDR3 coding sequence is TGTGCCAGCACCTACCAAGGGAGATCCCACGAGCAGTACTTC.

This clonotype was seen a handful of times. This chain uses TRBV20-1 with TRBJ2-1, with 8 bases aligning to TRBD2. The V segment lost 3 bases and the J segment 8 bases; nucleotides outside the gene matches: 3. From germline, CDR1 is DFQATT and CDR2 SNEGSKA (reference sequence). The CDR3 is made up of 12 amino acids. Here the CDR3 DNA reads TGCAGTGCTAGGGGACTAGGGGATGAGCAGTTCTTC. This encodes CSARGLGDEQFF.

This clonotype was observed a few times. CDR3 bases: TGTGCCAGCAGCCAAGGGGCGAATCAGCCCCAGCATTTT. The encoded protein is CASSQGANQPQHF. The rearrangement joins TRBV4-2 to TRBJ1-5, with D unclear. The germline CDR1 and CDR2 sequences are LGHNA and YNFKEQ. This CDR3 has 13 residues. The germline V and J ends were trimmed by 1 base and 4 bases, with 5 bases remaining between them.

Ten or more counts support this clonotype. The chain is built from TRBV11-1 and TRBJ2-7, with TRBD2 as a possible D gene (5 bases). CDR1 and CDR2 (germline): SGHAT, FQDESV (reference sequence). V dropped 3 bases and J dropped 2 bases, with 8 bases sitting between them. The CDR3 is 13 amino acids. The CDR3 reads CASSLTKTYEQYF. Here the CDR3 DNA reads TGTGCCAGCAGCTTGACTAAAACCTACGAGCAGTACTTC.

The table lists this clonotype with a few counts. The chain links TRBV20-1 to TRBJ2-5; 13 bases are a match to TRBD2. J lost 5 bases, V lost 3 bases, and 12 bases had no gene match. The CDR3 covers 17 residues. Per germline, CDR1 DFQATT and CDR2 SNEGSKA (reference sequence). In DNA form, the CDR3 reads TGCAGTGCTAGCACCCTTCCGGGACTAGCGGGGATGGAGACCCAGTACTTC. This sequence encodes CSASTLPGLAGMETQYF.

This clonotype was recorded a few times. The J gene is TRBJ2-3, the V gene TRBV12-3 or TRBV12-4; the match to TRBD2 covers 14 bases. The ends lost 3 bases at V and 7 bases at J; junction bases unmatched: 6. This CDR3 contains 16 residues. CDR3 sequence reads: CASSFPGLAGGNTQYF. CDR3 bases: TGTGCCAGCAGTTTCCCCGGACTAGCGGGAGGAAATACGCAGTATTTT.

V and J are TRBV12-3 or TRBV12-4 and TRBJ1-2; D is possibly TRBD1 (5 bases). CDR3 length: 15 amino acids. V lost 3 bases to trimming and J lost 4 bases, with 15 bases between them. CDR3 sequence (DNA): TGTGCCAGCAGTTTCCCCAGGGAGGGCCTCTATGGCTACACCTTC. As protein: CASSFPREGLYGYTF.

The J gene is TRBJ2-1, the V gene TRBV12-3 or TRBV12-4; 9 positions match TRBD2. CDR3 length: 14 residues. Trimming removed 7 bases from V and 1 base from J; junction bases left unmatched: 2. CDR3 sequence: CASNLAGSYNEQFF. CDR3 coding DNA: TGTGCCAGCAATCTAGCGGGATCCTACAATGAGCAGTTCTTC.

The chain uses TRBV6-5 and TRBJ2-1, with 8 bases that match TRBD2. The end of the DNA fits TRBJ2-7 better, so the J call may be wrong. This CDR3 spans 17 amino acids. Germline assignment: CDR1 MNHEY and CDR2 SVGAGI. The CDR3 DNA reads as TGTGCCAGCAGTTACTCCAGAGGCGGGAGGTCATACAATGAGCAGTACTTC. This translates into CASSYSRGGRSYNEQYF.

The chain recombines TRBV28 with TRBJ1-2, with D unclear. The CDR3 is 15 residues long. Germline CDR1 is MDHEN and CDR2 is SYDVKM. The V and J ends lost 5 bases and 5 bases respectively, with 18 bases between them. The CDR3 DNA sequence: TGTGCCAGCAGTCAGTGGACGCCTGGAGTATATGGCTACACCTTC. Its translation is CASSQWTPGVYGYTF.

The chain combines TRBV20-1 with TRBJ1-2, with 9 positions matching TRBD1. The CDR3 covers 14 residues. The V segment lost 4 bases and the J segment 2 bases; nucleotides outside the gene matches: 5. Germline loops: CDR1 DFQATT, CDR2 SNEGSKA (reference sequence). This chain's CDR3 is CSATRQGGNYGYTF. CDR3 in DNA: TGCAGTGCTACTAGACAGGGGGGGAACTATGGCTACACCTTC.

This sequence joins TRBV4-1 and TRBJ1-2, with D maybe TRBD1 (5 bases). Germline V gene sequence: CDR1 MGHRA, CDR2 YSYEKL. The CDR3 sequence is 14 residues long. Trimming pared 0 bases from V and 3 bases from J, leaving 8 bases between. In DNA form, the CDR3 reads TGCGCCAGCAGCCAAGATGGGGCATACTATGGCTACACCTTC. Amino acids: CASSQDGAYYGYTF.

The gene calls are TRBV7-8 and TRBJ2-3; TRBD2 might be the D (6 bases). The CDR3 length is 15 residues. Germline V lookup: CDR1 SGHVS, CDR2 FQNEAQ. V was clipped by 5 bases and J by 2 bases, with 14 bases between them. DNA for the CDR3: TGTGCCAGCAGCGGCCGGGACTTTTTCACAGATACGCAGTATTTT. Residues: CASSGRDFFTDTQYF. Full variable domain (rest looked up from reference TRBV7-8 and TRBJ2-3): GAGVSQSPRYKVAKRGQDVALRCDPISGHVSLFWYQQALGQGPEFLTYFQNEAQLDKSGLPSDRFFAERPEGSVSTLKIQRTQQEDSAVYLCASSGRDFFTDTQYFGPGTRLTVL.

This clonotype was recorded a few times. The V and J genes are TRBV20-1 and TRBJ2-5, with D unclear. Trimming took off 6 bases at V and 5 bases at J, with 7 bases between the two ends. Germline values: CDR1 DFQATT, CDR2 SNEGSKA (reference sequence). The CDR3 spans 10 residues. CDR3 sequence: CSALGETQYF. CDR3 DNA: TGCAGTGCGCTCGGGGAGACCCAGTACTTC.

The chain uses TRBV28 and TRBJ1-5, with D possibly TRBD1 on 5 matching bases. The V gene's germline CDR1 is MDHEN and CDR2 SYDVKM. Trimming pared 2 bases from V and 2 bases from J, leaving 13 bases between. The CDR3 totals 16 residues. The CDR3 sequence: CASSLGGVTGNQPQHF. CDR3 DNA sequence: TGTGCCAGCAGTTTAGGAGGGGTTACGGGCAATCAGCCCCAGCATTTT.

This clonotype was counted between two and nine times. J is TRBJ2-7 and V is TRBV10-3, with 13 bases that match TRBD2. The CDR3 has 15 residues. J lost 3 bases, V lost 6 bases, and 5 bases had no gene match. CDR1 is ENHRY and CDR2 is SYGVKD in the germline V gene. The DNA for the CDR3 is TGTGCCATCAGAATAGGACTAGCGGGGGTCTACGAGCAGTACTTC. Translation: CAIRIGLAGVYEQYF.

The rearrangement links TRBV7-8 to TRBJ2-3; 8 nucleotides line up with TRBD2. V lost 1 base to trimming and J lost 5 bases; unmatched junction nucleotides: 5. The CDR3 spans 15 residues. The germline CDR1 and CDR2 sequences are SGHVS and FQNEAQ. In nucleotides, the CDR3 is TGTGCCAGCAGCTTAGTGGCGGGAGGTCTAGATACGCAGTATTTT. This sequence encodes CASSLVAGGLDTQYF.

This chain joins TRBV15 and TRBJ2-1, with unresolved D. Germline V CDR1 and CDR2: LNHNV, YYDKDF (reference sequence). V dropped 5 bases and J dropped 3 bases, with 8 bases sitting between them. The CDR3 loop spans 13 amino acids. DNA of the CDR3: TGTGCCACCAGCGGAGTTTACTACAATGAGCAGTTCTTC. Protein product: CATSGVYYNEQFF.

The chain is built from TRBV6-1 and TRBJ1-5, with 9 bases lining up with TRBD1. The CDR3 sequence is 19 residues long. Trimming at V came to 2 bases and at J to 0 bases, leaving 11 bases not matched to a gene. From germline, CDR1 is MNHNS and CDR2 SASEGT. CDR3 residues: CASSERGQGGGYSNQPQHF. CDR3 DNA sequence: TGTGCCAGCAGTGAAAGGGGACAGGGTGGTGGATATAGCAATCAGCCCCAGCATTTT.

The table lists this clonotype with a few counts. This chain's CDR3 is CASKGGTGGTDTQYF. DNA for the CDR3: TGTGCCAGCAAGGGAGGGACAGGAGGCACAGATACGCAGTATTTT. The chain recombines TRBV2 with TRBJ2-3; D may be TRBD1 (8 bases). Germline V gene lookup returns CDR1 SNHLY and CDR2 FYNNEI. V shed 7 bases and J shed 1 base, with 15 bases lying between them. CDR3 size: 15 residues.

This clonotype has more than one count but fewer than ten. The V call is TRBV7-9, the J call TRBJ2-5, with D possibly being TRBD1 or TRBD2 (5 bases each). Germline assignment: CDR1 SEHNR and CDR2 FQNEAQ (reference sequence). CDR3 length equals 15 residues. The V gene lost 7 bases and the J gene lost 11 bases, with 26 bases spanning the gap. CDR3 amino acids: CASNLGLGLQGEQYF. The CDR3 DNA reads TGTGCCAGCAACCTCGGACTGGGGTTGCAGGGAGAGCAGTACTTC.

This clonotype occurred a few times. This CDR3 reads CASSLDGLGPVEQYF. In DNA, the CDR3 is TGCGCCAGCAGCTTGGACGGACTAGGTCCGGTCGAGCAGTACTTC. The J gene is TRBJ2-7, the V gene TRBV5-1; 7 bases map to TRBD2. Germline CDR1 SGHRS, CDR2 YFSETQ. Trimming cost V 0 bases and J 6 bases; bases outside gene matches: 9. The CDR3 spans 15 residues.

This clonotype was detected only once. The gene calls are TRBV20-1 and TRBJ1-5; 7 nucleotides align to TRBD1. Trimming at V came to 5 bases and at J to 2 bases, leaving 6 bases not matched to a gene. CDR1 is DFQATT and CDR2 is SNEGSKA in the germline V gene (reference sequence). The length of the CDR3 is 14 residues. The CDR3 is CSAAQGRGNQPQHF. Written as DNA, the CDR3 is TGCAGTGCTGCACAGGGGCGTGGCAATCAGCCCCAGCATTTT.

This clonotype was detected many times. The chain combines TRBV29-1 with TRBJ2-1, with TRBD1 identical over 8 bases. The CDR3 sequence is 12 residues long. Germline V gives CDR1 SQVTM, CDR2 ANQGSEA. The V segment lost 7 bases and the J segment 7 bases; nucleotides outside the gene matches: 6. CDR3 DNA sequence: TGCAGCGGATCTCAGGGGGCGAATGAGCAGTTCTTC. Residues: CSGSQGANEQFF.

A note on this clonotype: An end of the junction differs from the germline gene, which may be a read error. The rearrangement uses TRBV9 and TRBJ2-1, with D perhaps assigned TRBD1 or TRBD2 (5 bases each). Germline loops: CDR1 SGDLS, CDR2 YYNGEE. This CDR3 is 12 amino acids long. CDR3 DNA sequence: TGTGCCATCAGCCGAGGGGACAATGAGCAGTTCTTC. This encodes CAISRGDNEQFF.